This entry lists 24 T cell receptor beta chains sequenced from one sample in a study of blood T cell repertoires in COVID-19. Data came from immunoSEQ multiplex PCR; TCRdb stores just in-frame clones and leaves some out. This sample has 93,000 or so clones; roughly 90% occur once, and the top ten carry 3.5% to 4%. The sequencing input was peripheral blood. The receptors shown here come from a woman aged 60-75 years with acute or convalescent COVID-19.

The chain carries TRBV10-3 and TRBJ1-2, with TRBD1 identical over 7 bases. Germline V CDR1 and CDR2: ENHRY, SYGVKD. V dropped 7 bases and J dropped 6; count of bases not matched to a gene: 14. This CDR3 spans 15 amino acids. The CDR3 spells CAITGGIGTVDGYTF. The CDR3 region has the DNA TGTGCCATCACTGGGGGTATAGGGACAGTCGATGGCTACACCTTC.

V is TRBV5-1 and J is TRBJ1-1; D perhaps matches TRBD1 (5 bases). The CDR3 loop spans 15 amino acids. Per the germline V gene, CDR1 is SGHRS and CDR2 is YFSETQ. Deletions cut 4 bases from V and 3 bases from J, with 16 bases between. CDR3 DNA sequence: TGCGCCAGCAGCGAAGGGCCCGGGGGTTACACTGAAGCTTTCTTT. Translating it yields CASSEGPGGYTEAFF.

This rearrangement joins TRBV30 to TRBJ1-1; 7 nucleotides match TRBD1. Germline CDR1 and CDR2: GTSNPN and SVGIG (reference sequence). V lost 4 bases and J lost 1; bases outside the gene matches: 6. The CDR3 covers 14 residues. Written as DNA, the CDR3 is TGTGCCTGGACAAGGGGGCTGGGGAACACTGAAGCTTTCTTT. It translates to CAWTRGLGNTEAFF.

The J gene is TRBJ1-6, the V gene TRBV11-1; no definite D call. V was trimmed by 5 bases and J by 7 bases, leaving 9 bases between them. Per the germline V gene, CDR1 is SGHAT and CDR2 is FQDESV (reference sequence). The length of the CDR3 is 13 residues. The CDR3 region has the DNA TGTGCCAGCAGCACGATCGAGAATTCACCCCTCCACTTT. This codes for CASSTIENSPLHF.

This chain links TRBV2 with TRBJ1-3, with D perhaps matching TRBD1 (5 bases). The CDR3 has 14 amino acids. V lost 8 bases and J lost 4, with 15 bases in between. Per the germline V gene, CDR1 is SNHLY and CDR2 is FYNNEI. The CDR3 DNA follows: TGTGCCAGCGAACCGGGACTAAGAGGAAACACCATATATTTT. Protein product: CASEPGLRGNTIYF.

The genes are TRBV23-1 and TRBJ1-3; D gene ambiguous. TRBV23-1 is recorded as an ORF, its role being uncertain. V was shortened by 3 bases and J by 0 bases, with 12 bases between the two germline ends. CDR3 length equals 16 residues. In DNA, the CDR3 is TGCGCCAGCAGTCATTTAATCCGCGACTCTGGAAACACCATATATTTT. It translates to CASSHLIRDSGNTIYF.

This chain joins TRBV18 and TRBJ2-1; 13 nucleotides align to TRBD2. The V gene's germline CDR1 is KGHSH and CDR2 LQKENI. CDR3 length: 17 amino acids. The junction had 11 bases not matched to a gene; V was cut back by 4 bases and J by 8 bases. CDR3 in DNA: TGTGCCAGCTCACGAGGGACTAGCGGGACCGGGGACGATGAGCAGTTCTTC. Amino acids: CASSRGTSGTGDDEQFF.

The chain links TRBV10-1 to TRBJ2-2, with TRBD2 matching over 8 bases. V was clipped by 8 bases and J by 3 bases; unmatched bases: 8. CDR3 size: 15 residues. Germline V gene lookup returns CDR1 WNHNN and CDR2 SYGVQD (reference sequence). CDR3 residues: CASSYSGTDTGELFF. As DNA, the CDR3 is TGCGCCAGCTCCTATAGCGGGACCGACACCGGGGAGCTGTTTTTT.

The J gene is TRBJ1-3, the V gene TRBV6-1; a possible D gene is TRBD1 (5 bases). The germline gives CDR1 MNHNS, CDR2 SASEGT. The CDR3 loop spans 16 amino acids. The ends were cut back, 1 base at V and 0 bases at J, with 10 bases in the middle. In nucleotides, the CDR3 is TGTGCCAGCAGTGAAGGTATAGGGGCCTCTGGAAACACCATATATTTT. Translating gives CASSEGIGASGNTIYF.

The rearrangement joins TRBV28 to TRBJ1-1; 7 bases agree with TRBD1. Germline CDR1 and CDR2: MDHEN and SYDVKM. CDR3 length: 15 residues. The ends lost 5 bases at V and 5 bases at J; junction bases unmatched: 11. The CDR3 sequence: CASSPTTGLRTEAFF. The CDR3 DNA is TGTGCCAGCAGTCCCACGACAGGGCTCAGAACTGAAGCTTTCTTT.

The CDR3 nucleotides are TGTGCCAGCAGCGGCTCAGGGGCCTATGGCTACACCTTC. This sequence encodes CASSGSGAYGYTF. The V gene is TRBV9, the J gene TRBJ1-2; D is perhaps TRBD1 (6 bases). The CDR3 runs to 13 residues. Trimming shortened V by 3 bases and J by 4 bases, and 10 bases separated the two germline ends. From germline, CDR1 is SGDLS and CDR2 YYNGEE.

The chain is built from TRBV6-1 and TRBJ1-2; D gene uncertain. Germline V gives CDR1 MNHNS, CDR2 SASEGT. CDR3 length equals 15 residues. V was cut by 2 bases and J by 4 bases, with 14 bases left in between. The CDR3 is CASSESGPLGYGYTF. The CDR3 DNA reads TGTGCCAGCAGTGAATCAGGCCCCCTGGGCTATGGCTACACCTTC.

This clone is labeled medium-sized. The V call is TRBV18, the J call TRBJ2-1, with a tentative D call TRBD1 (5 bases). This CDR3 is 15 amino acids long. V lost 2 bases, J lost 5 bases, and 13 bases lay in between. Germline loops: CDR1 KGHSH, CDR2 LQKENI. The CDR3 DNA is TGTGCCAGCTCACCAGGGGCAGGGTGGAACAATGAGCAGTTCTTC. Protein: CASSPGAGWNNEQFF.

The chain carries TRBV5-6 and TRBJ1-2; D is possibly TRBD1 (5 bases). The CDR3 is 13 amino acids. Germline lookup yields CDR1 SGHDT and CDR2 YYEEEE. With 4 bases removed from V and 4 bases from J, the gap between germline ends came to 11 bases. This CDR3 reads CASSPPRGYGYTF. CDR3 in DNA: TGTGCCAGCAGCCCCCCAAGGGGCTATGGCTACACCTTC.

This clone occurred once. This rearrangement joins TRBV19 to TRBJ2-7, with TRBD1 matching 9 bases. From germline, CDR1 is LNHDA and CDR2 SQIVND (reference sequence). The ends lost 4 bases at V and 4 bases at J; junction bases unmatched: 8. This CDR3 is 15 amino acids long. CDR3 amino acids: CASSTSGQGTYEQYF. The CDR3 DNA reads TGTGCCAGTAGTACCTCGGGACAGGGCACGTACGAGCAGTACTTC.

The CDR3 is CASSSPLGRGLETQYF. Written as DNA, the CDR3 is TGTGCCAGCAGCTCTCCCCTGGGGAGGGGGTTGGAGACCCAGTACTTC. The chain combines TRBV3-1 (or the pseudogene TRBV3-2) with TRBJ2-5, with D perhaps TRBD2 (7 bases). Germline loops: CDR1 LGHDT, CDR2 YNNKEL (reference sequence). V was trimmed by 5 bases and J by 5 bases, leaving 21 bases between them. CDR3 size: 16 residues.

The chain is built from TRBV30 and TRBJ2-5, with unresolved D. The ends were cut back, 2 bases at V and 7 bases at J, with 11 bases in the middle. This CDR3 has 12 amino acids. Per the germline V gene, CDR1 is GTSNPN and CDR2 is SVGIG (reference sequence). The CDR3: CAWSPGLGTQYF. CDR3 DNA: TGTGCCTGGAGTCCCGGGTTGGGGACCCAGTACTTC.

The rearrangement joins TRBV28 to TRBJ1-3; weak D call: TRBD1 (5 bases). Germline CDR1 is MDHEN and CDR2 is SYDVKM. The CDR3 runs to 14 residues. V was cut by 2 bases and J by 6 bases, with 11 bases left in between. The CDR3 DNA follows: TGTGCCAGCAGTTTAAAGGGGTTTGAAAACACCATATATTTT. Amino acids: CASSLKGFENTIYF.

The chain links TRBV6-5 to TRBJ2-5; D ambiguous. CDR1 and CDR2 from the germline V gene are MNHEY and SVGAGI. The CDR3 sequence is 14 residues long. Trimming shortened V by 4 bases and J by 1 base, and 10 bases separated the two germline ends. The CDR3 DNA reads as TGTGCCAGCAGTTTAGACACCATCCAAGAGACCCAGTACTTC. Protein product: CASSLDTIQETQYF.

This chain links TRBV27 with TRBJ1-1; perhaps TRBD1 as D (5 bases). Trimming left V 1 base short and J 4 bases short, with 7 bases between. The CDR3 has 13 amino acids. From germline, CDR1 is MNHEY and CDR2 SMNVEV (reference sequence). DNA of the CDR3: TGTGCCAGCAGTTTATGGGGCACCACTGAAGCTTTCTTT. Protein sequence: CASSLWGTTEAFF.

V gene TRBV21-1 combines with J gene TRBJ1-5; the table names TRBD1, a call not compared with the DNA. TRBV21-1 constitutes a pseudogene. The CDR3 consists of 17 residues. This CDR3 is CASSKMDRDRGYQPQHF. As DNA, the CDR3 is TGTGCCAGCAGCAAAATGGACCGGGACAGGGGGTATCAGCCCCAGCATTTT.

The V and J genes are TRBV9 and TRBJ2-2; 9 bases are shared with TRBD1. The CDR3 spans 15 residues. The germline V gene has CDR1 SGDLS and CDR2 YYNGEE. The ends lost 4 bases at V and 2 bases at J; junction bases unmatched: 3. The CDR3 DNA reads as TGTGCCAGCAGCCTTACAGGGGGCAACACCGGGGAGCTGTTTTTT. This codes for CASSLTGGNTGELFF.

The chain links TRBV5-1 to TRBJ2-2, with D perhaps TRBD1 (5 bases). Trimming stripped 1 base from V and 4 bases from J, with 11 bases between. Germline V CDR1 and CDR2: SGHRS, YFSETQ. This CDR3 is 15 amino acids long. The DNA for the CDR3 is TGCGCCAGCAGCTTGCAAGGGGTGGGCACCGGGGAGCTGTTTTTT. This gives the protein CASSLQGVGTGELFF. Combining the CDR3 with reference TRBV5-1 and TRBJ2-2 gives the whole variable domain KAGVTQTPRYLIKTRGQQVTLSCSPISGHRSVSWYQQTPGQGLQFLFEYFSETQRNKGNFPGRFSGRQFSNSRSEMNVSTLELGDSALYLCASSLQGVGTGELFFGEGSRLTVL.

The CDR3 sequence is CASSLGPPVETQYF. The CDR3 DNA reads as TGTGCCAGCAGCTTAGGCCCCCCAGTAGAGACCCAGTACTTC. The chain uses TRBV13 and TRBJ2-5; D is unclear. The germline CDR1 and CDR2 sequences are PRHDT and FYEKMQ (reference sequence). V was cut by 0 bases and J by 4 bases, with 9 bases left in between. The CDR3 runs to 14 residues.